Listed below are T cell receptor beta chains from one sample, sequenced in a study of blood T cell repertoires in COVID-19. TCRdb keeps only in-frame clones here, not all; method: immunoSEQ multiplex PCR. Of approximately 250,000 clones listed, 86% are singletons. Sequenced input: peripheral blood. These receptors were obtained from a young man who had recovered from COVID-19. Both conserved end residues are part of each CDR3. The D gene is left open where the match is weak. Clone size is shown for a subset of rows, as once, few, many or a class of expanded clone.

>-|TRBV5-5|TRBJ1-1|-
TGTGCCAGCAGCTTGGCGGTGAACACTGAAGCTTTCTTT
CASSLAVNTEAFF
>-|TRBV5-6|TRBJ2-6|once
TGTGCCAGCAGCCCTCAGGGATCTGGGGCCAACGTCCTGACTTTC
CASSPQGSGANVLTF
>-|TRBV6-4|TRBJ1-1|-
TGTGCCAGCAGTGAGGCGGTGGGCACTGAAGCTTTCTTT
CASSEAVGTEAFF
>-|TRBV5-1|TRBJ1-2|-
TGCGCCAGCAGCCTACAGTACAGGGAGGGCTACACCTTC
CASSLQYREGYTF
>TRBD1|TRBV9|TRBJ1-2|-
TGTGCCAGCAGCGTCCTGGGACAGGAGTTTTATGGCTACACCTTC
CASSVLGQEFYGYTF
>-|TRBV4-1|TRBJ2-1|once
TGCGCCAGCAGCCACACAGCTACCCTGGCCCCCAATGAGCAGTTCTTC
CASSHTATLAPNEQFF
>-|TRBV3-1/TRBV3-2|TRBJ1-6|-
TGTGCCAGCAGTTCCCCCGGGACAATTAATTCACCCCTCCACTTT
CASSSPGTINSPLHF
>TRBD1|TRBV18|TRBJ2-3|-
TGTGCCAGCTCACCGGAAAGGGGGCATGTAGATACGCAGTATTTT
CASSPERGHVDTQYF
>-|TRBV9|TRBJ1-6|-
TGTGCCAGCAGCGTAGGGGGCTGGACACCCCTCCACTTT
CASSVGGWTPLHF
>TRBD1|TRBV5-1|TRBJ1-3|-
TGCGCCAGCAGCCGGGGATCAGGGGGCGGAAACACCATATATTTT
CASSRGSGGGNTIYF
>-|TRBV7-2|TRBJ1-2|once
TGTGCCAGCAGCTTAGGCTCCCAGGGGTTGAATGGCTACACCTTC
CASSLGSQGLNGYTF
>TRBD2|TRBV7-9|TRBJ2-3|-
TGTGCCAGCAGCTTTGGGACTAGCGGGGGGGGAGATACGCAGTATTTT
CASSFGTSGGGDTQYF
>-|TRBV11-3|TRBJ2-7|-
TGTGCCAGCAGCTTCTCCGACAGGTTGCCCTACGAGCAGTACTTC
CASSFSDRLPYEQYF
>-|TRBV7-9|TRBJ2-7|few
TGTGCCAGCGTGGGGGGGACAAGATCCTACGAGCAGTACTTC
CASVGGTRSYEQYF
>-|TRBV9|TRBJ2-1|-
TGTGCCAGCAGCGTAGTTGGGCGGGGAATGGCCTACAATGAGCAGTTCTTC
CASSVVGRGMAYNEQFF
>-|TRBV18|TRBJ2-5|-
TGTGCCAGCTCCCTGCCGGGACATTCAGAGACCCAGTACTTC
CASSLPGHSETQYF
>TRBD2|TRBV20-1|TRBJ2-5|-
TGCAGTGGGACTAGCGAAGAGACCCAGTACTTC
CSGTSEETQYF
>TRBD2|TRBV7-8|TRBJ2-2|-
TGTGCCAGCAGCTATTCTAGCGGGGGGGCCGGGGAGCTGTTTTTT
CASSYSSGGAGELFF
>TRBD1|TRBV18|TRBJ1-6|-
TGTGCCAGCTCACCAGAATTGGGACAGGATAATTCACCCCTCCACTTT
CASSPELGQDNSPLHF
>TRBD2|TRBV7-2|TRBJ2-7|-
TGTGCCAGCAGCTCGGGACTAGGTTTCTACGAGCAGTACTTC
CASSSGLGFYEQYF
>TRBD2|TRBV3-1/TRBV3-2|TRBJ2-7|-
TGTGCCAGCAGCCCCCTCGCGGGGGAGATGTACGAGCAGTACTTC
CASSPLAGEMYEQYF
>TRBD1|TRBV30|TRBJ1-4|-
TGTGCCTGGAACAGGGGCGAGACTAATGAAAAACTGTTTTTT
CAWNRGETNEKLFF
>-|TRBV5-1|TRBJ2-7|-
TGCGCCAGCAGCTTGGCCCGAGTGGGGGCCCTCTACGAGCAGTACTTC
CASSLARVGALYEQYF
>-|TRBV9|TRBJ2-3|-
TGTGCCAGCAGTTGGGGGGGCCAGACAGATACGCAGTATTTT
CASSWGGQTDTQYF
>-|TRBV19|TRBJ1-6|-
TGTGCCAGTAGCCATAAGGCAGGGTATTATTCACCCCTCCACTTT
CASSHKAGYYSPLHF
>-|TRBV19|TRBJ1-5|-
TGTGCCAGTCTCCAGGGGTACAATCAGCCCCAGCATTTT
CASLQGYNQPQHF
>-|TRBV7-2|TRBJ2-4|-
TGTGCCAGCAGTCCAGAGGGGGTGGAGGCCAAAAACATTCAGTACTTC
CASSPEGVEAKNIQYF
>-|TRBV10-3|TRBJ1-1|-
TGTGCCATCAGTGCCACCGGACAGCCGAACACTGAAGCTTTCTTT
CAISATGQPNTEAFF
>-|TRBV5-1|TRBJ2-3|-
TGCGCCAGCAGCCAGCGGACGGCCACAGATACGCAGTATTTT
CASSQRTATDTQYF
>TRBD2|TRBV14|TRBJ2-3|-
TGTGCCAGCAGCCAGGGACTAGCGTTCGATACGCAGTATTTT
CASSQGLAFDTQYF
>TRBD2|TRBV2|TRBJ2-1|-
TGTGCCAGCAGACGCGGGACTAGCGGGGGCGGGCAGTTCTTC
CASRRGTSGGGQFF